Below are 24 T cell receptor beta chains sequenced from a single sample in a study of blood T cell repertoires in COVID-19 (dated by TCRdb to between 2020 and 2021). The library came from the immunoSEQ multiplex PCR assay. The source is immuneACCESS, and TCRdb retained only in-frame sequences with V and J called. Part of the clones is not carried over; for the studies checked, unresolved V genes explain less than half of this, and the remainder is unexplained. The sample yields around 250,000 clones; roughly 85% were counted once. 9.1% of the sample is held by the ten biggest clonotypes. The material sequenced was PBMCs or T cells enriched from blood (not recorded which). Receptor source: a woman between 45 and 65 years old with acute COVID-19.

This clone was detected a few times. The rearrangement links TRBV7-9 to TRBJ1-5; 10 bases map to TRBD1. This CDR3 region has 15 residues. The trim removed 5 bases at V and 4 bases at J, leaving 5 bases unmatched. Germline loops: CDR1 SEHNR, CDR2 FQNEAQ (reference sequence). CDR3 bases: TGTGCCAGCAGCCGCGGACAGGGGGGGAATCAGCCCCAGCATTTT. It yields the protein CASSRGQGGNQPQHF.

The V call is TRBV7-2, the J call TRBJ2-5, with 12 bases fitting TRBD2. The CDR3 covers 19 residues. Germline V gives CDR1 SGHTA, CDR2 FQGNSA. With 5 bases clipped from V and 3 bases from J, the junction kept 16 bases outside the gene matches. The DNA of the CDR3 is TGTGCCAGCAGCCTTATTGGTCCGCGGGCTAGCGGGGGGGAAGAGACCCAGTACTTC. Translating it yields CASSLIGPRASGGEETQYF.

V is TRBV18 and J is TRBJ2-3, with D possibly being TRBD1 (6 bases). The CDR3 totals 15 residues. Germline CDR1 and CDR2: KGHSH and LQKENI. The V gene lost 3 bases and the J gene lost 3 bases, with 13 bases spanning the gap. CDR3 in DNA: TGTGCCAGCTCACCCCAGGGGAGAGAGACAGATACGCAGTATTTT. This translates into CASSPQGRETDTQYF.

The V call is TRBV4-3, the J call TRBJ1-6; the D is unclear. Germline V CDR1 and CDR2: LGHNA, YSLEER. CDR3 length: 17 residues. Trimming pared 0 bases from V and 3 bases from J, leaving 12 bases between. CDR3 sequence: CASSQDLDWRYNSPLHF. The CDR3, as DNA: TGCGCCAGCAGCCAAGACCTGGACTGGCGCTATAATTCACCCCTCCACTTT.

The rearrangement uses TRBV27 and TRBJ2-3, with 10 bases fitting TRBD1. J lost 3 bases, V lost 4 bases, and 4 bases had no gene match. Germline CDR1 MNHEY, CDR2 SMNVEV (reference sequence). The CDR3 has 15 residues. This CDR3 is CASSWRTGGTDTQYF. Here the CDR3 DNA reads TGTGCCAGCAGTTGGAGGACAGGGGGGACAGATACGCAGTATTTT.

This clone was detected only a few times. The chain combines TRBV27 with TRBJ1-1; perhaps TRBD1 as D (6 bases). Trimming removed 6 bases at V and 0 bases at J, with 14 bases between. The CDR3 is 15 amino acids. Germline values: CDR1 MNHEY, CDR2 SMNVEV (reference sequence). The CDR3 loop reads CASRSDSSMNTEAFF. The CDR3 DNA sequence: TGTGCCAGCAGATCGGACAGCTCAATGAACACTGAAGCTTTCTTT.

The J gene is TRBJ1-4, the V gene TRBV6-5; TRBD1 matches at 9 bases. The CDR3 covers 14 residues. The J segment lost 7 bases and the V segment lost 4 bases, leaving 4 bases of the junction unmatched. Germline CDR1 and CDR2: MNHEY and SVGAGI. In DNA form, the CDR3 reads TGTGCCAGCAGTTCAGGACAGGGGTTTGAAAAACTGTTTTTT. Encoded protein: CASSSGQGFEKLFF.

The V call is TRBV5-1, the J call TRBJ2-2; 15 positions agree with TRBD2. Germline V gives CDR1 SGHRS, CDR2 YFSETQ. Germline trimming cut 1 base from V and 4 bases from J; bases unmatched to any gene: 14. This CDR3 is built from 21 residues. The CDR3 here is CASSLLSSWTSGGASTGELFF. The CDR3 DNA follows: TGCGCCAGCAGCTTGCTTTCATCGTGGACTAGCGGGGGGGCGAGCACCGGGGAGCTGTTTTTT.

The V call is TRBV18, the J call TRBJ1-4; D is ambiguous. Per the germline V gene, CDR1 is KGHSH and CDR2 is LQKENI. V lost 0 bases and J lost 5, with 7 bases in between. The CDR3 has 14 amino acids. The DNA for the CDR3 is TGTGCCAGCTCACCACCGTCAGTCAATGAAAAACTGTTTTTT. This encodes CASSPPSVNEKLFF.

A note on this clone: This sample includes further DNA sequences coding for the same CDR3. DNA for the CDR3: TGCAGCGGGGGACAGGGACAAGAGACCCAGTACTTC. Protein product: CSGGQGQETQYF. J is TRBJ2-5 and V is TRBV29-1, with 9 nucleotides matching TRBD1. V was clipped by 7 bases and J by 2 bases; unmatched bases: 2. CDR1 and CDR2 from the germline V gene are SQVTM and ANQGSEA. The CDR3 spans 12 residues.

This clone was observed a handful of times. The chain links TRBV25-1 to TRBJ1-5; D unresolved. V lost 8 bases to trimming and J lost 2 bases, with 7 bases between them. Per germline, CDR1 MGHDK and CDR2 SYGVNS. This CDR3 contains 12 residues. Written as DNA, the CDR3 is TGTGCCAGCTCCGTTGGCAATCAGCCCCAGCATTTT. It codes for CASSVGNQPQHF.

This clone came up once. The chain is built from TRBV28 and TRBJ1-1; 8 nucleotides agree with TRBD1. The CDR3 spans 19 residues. With V trimmed by 5 bases and J by 4 bases, 21 bases remained unmatched. The germline CDR1 and CDR2 sequences are MDHEN and SYDVKM. CDR3 amino acids: CASSPLGRGPEDLVTEAFF. CDR3 sequence (DNA): TGTGCCAGCAGTCCTCTCGGCAGGGGGCCTGAGGATTTAGTCACTGAAGCTTTCTTT.

The V gene is TRBV7-8, the J gene TRBJ1-4; perhaps TRBD1 as D (6 bases). The CDR3 covers 13 residues. Trimming cost V 9 bases and J 4 bases, with 12 bases left between them. Germline values: CDR1 SGHVS, CDR2 FQNEAQ. The CDR3 bases are TGTGCCAGTGGGGGGGCCTTTAATGAAAAACTGTTTTTT. It specifies CASGGAFNEKLFF.

The chain is built from TRBV5-1 and TRBJ1-2, with D unresolved. Trimming removed 0 bases from V and 5 bases from J, with 14 bases in between. Germline CDR1 and CDR2: SGHRS and YFSETQ. The CDR3 loop spans 15 amino acids. CDR3 loop: CASSLAVGVEYGYTF. Here the CDR3 DNA reads TGCGCCAGCAGCTTGGCCGTAGGAGTAGAATATGGCTACACCTTC.

The chain uses TRBV9 and TRBJ1-1; TRBD1 aligns across 7 bases. The CDR3 loop spans 15 amino acids. From germline, CDR1 is SGDLS and CDR2 YYNGEE. Trimming cost V 0 bases and J 1 base; bases outside gene matches: 3. CDR3 in amino acids: CASSVVGTENTEAFF. CDR3 nucleotide sequence: TGTGCCAGCAGCGTAGTTGGGACAGAGAACACTGAAGCTTTCTTT. Full variable domain (outside the CDR3, taken from reference TRBV9 and TRBJ1-1): DSGVTQTPKHLITATGQRVTLRCSPRSGDLSVYWYQQSLDQGLQFLIQYYNGEERAKGNILERFSAQQFPDLHSELNLSSLELGDSALYFCASSVVGTENTEAFFGQGTRLTVV.

This chain joins TRBV12-3 or TRBV12-4 and TRBJ1-1; D gene unclear. This CDR3 has 11 residues. V was cut by 8 bases and J by 12 bases, with 16 bases left in between. CDR3 sequence reads: CASGPPGGSFF. The CDR3 coding sequence is TGTGCCAGCGGTCCCCCGGGAGGATCTTTCTTT.

V gene TRBV4-3 combines with J gene TRBJ2-1; 11 positions match TRBD2. CDR1 and CDR2 (germline): LGHNA, YSLEER. The V segment lost 0 bases and the J segment 9 bases; nucleotides outside the gene matches: 13. The length of the CDR3 is 18 residues. The CDR3 DNA is TGCGCCAGCAGCCAAGAGACGGGAATAGCGGGGGGGCTCCGTGAGCAGTTCTTC. Its translation is CASSQETGIAGGLREQFF.

This chain joins TRBV9 and TRBJ1-1, with a possible D match to TRBD1 (5 bases). CDR3 size: 16 residues. The V end was cut by 0 bases, the J end by 3 bases, with 15 bases between. CDR1 and CDR2 from the germline V gene are SGDLS and YYNGEE. This CDR3 reads CASSVASGGGDTEAFF. The CDR3 nucleotides are TGTGCCAGCAGCGTAGCGTCGGGGGGAGGGGACACTGAAGCTTTCTTT.

This clone was recorded at least ten times. The chain links TRBV5-1 to TRBJ1-1, with 8 bases that match TRBD1. The CDR3 has 18 amino acids. CDR1 is SGHRS and CDR2 is YFSETQ in the germline V gene. V lost 1 base, J lost 1 base, and 12 bases stayed unmatched. The CDR3 spells CASSLRIQGAAGNTEAFF. The CDR3, as DNA: TGCGCCAGCAGCTTGCGGATTCAGGGGGCCGCAGGGAACACTGAAGCTTTCTTT. The whole variable domain, filled in from reference TRBV5-1 and TRBJ1-1, reads KAGVTQTPRYLIKTRGQQVTLSCSPISGHRSVSWYQQTPGQGLQFLFEYFSETQRNKGNFPGRFSGRQFSNSRSEMNVSTLELGDSALYLCASSLRIQGAAGNTEAFFGQGTRLTVV.

In nucleotides, the CDR3 is TGTGCCAGCAGTTACCCCGGGACAGCTGCTCCTTTCTTT. Its protein product is CASSYPGTAAPFF. V is TRBV12-3 or TRBV12-4 and J is TRBJ1-1, with TRBD1 matching 7 bases. The CDR3 is made up of 13 amino acids. V trimming: 4 bases; J trimming: 12 bases; junction bases outside the gene matches: 11.

The J gene is TRBJ1-1, the V gene TRBV19; 8 bases fit TRBD1. Germline V gives CDR1 LNHDA, CDR2 SQIVND (reference sequence). Trimming took 6 bases from V and 5 from J; bases not matched to a gene: 11. The CDR3 extends over 15 amino acids. The CDR3 region has the DNA TGTGCCAGTAGGTGGACAGGGAAAGGGGGGACTGAAGCTTTCTTT. Translated: CASRWTGKGGTEAFF.

The chain combines TRBV7-8 with TRBJ1-2; D unclear. The CDR3 length is 14 residues. Germline V gene sequence: CDR1 SGHVS, CDR2 FQNEAQ. Trimming removed 5 bases from V and 8 bases from J, with 18 bases in between. Here the CDR3 DNA reads TGTGCCAGCAGCCCGGGCCTGTCAACGGGGGGCTACACCTTC. Protein product: CASSPGLSTGGYTF.

DNA for the CDR3: TGTGCCTGTCTCCAGGAGGACCGCGGCAGAGGCTACACCTTC. This encodes CACLQEDRGRGYTF. V and J are TRBV30 and TRBJ1-2, with no clear D. The CDR3 has 14 amino acids. Trimming pared 6 bases from V and 8 bases from J, leaving 22 bases between. Germline CDR1 and CDR2: GTSNPN and SVGIG (reference sequence).

The V call is TRBV6-6, the J call TRBJ1-5, with TRBD1 matching over 10 bases. Germline V gene data show CDR1 as MNHNY and CDR2 as SVGAGI (reference sequence). The V gene end was trimmed by 5 bases and the J gene end by 0 bases; junction bases not matched to a gene: 4. This CDR3 region has 16 residues. CDR3 sequence reads: CASSRDRGGSNQPQHF. The CDR3 region has the DNA TGTGCCAGCAGTCGGGACAGGGGAGGTAGCAATCAGCCCCAGCATTTT.